This entry describes one T cell receptor beta chain. Other nucleotide sequences from this sample produce the same CDR3. Here immunoSEQ multiplex PCR was the method, and the copy in TCRdb shows in-frame clones only, minus some. The sample contains 2 million to 2.5 million clones, 85% to 95% of which appear only once. The data were obtained in a study of shared clonotypes between healthy human individuals. Trimming stripped 3 bases from V and 0 bases from J, with 8 bases between. The CDR3 sequence is 14 residues long. Germline CDR1 is LNHDA and CDR2 is SQIVND (reference sequence). Sequences were obtained from naive CD4+ T cells from PBMCs. The sample's subset: CD45RA+ positively selected. The receptor was isolated from a man aged 18-30 years in good health. Some clones in this sample may be carry-over from other donors' samples. J is TRBJ1-1 and V is TRBV19; no clear D gene. CDR3 in amino acids: CASSIGPMNTEAFF. CDR3 coding DNA: TGTGCCAGTAGTATCGGGCCTATGAACACTGAAGCTTTCTTT. Drawing the rest from reference TRBV19 and TRBJ1-1, the complete variable domain is DGGITQSPKYLFRKEGQNVTLSCEQNLNHDAMYWYRQDPGQGLRLIYYSQIVNDFQKGDIAEGYSVSREKKESFPLTVTSAQKNPTAFYLCASSIGPMNTEAFFGQGTRLTVV.